This T cell receptor beta chain was captured by sequencing in a study of blood T cell repertoires in COVID-19. Study-wide context: Sources were T cells, B-cell-depleted T cells, or PBMCs; the material itself was cDNA or gDNA.

This clone was detected only once. Sequencing used immunoSEQ multiplex PCR; TCRdb keeps in-frame clones, though not all of them. This sample has more than 200,000 clones, with around 86% found just once. V shed 3 bases, J shed 1 base, and the junction held 6 bases outside the gene matches. This CDR3 comprises 16 residues. Germline loops: CDR1 LNHDA, CDR2 SQIVND (reference sequence). This clonotype originated in a woman in her fifties or sixties with COVID-19, enrolled during active disease. The chain joins TRBV19 to TRBJ2-7; 10 bases fit TRBD1. Sequenced: peripheral blood. Written as DNA, the CDR3 is TGTGCCAGTAGTATTACCGGGACAGGGGATTCCTACGAGCAGTACTTC. Its protein product is CASSITGTGDSYEQYF.